What follows are 32 T cell receptor beta chains derived from one specimen sequenced in a study of T cells in Graves' hyperthyroidism and ophthalmopathy (dated by TCRdb to about 2019). Libraries were prepared through multiplex PCR. The run used an Illumina HiSeq 2000. Amplification of TCR beta CDR3 regions was carried out from RNA transcripts. The first round of RT-PCR for the TCR CDR3 was performed with the HTBI primer set and the Qiagen OneStep RT-PCR kit. In-frame beta chains were kept once TCRdb had trimmed the public reads at Q25 with fastp and called clones with MiXCR. Every distinct CDR3 protein forms one entry, paired with its most common genes and DNA. This sample comprises about 350,000 distinct CDR3 sequences, about a sixth of them detected only once. The ten largest clones represent 15% of the sample. Sequenced: blood. The source of these receptors is a woman in her thirties or forties with Graves' ophthalmopathy.

Only one count was recorded for this clonotype. The rearrangement links TRBV6-5 to TRBJ2-5; no reliable D call. V was clipped by 0 bases and J by 2 bases, with 7 bases between them. From germline, CDR1 is MNHEY and CDR2 SVGAGI. This CDR3 has 14 amino acids. CDR3: CASSYSGRQETQYF. As DNA, the CDR3 is TGTGCCAGCAGTTACTCTGGACGGCAAGAGACCCAGTACTTC.

The chain carries TRBV28 and TRBJ1-2; the D gene is possibly TRBD1 (5 bases). Germline V CDR1 and CDR2: MDHEN, SYDVKM. V lost 7 bases and J 4 bases, leaving 16 bases between the germline ends. The CDR3 sequence is 14 residues long. The CDR3 spells CASTRGGEGYGYTF. The CDR3 region has the DNA TGTGCCAGCACCCGGGGGGGGGAGGGCTATGGCTACACCTTC.

Concerning this clonotype: A much more abundant neighbour one base away suggests this may be a read error. The V call is TRBV30, the J call TRBJ1-3; weak D call: TRBD1 (5 bases). V was clipped by 7 bases and J by 7 bases, with 17 bases between them. Germline CDR1 is GTSNPN and CDR2 is SVGIG (reference sequence). CDR3 length equals 13 residues. CDR3 nucleotides: TGTGCCTCTAAGACGGGCAGGGACAACACCATATATTTT. This sequence encodes CASKTGRDNTIYF. The variable domain in full, completed from reference TRBV30 and TRBJ1-3, reads SQTIHQWPATLVQPVGSPLSLECTVEGTSNPNLYWYRQAAGRGLQLLFYSVGIGQISSEVPQNLSASRPQDRQFILSSKKLLLSDSGFYLCASKTGRDNTIYFGEGSWLTVV.

This clonotype was seen many times. The chain employs TRBV29-1 and TRBJ2-3; weak D call: TRBD1 (6 bases). The V end was cut by 7 bases, the J end by 5 bases, with 16 bases between. This CDR3 has 13 amino acids. Germline assignment: CDR1 SQVTM and CDR2 ANQGSEA. CDR3 sequence reads: CSGGHGSVDTQYF. Here the CDR3 DNA reads TGCAGCGGGGGGCATGGGAGTGTAGATACGCAGTATTTT.

The rearrangement links TRBV10-3 to TRBJ2-7; either TRBD1 or TRBD2 may supply D (5 bases each). The germline CDR1 and CDR2 sequences are ENHRY and SYGVKD. V lost 6 bases and J lost 2, with 17 bases in between. CDR3 size: 15 residues. The CDR3 spells CAISPGTPGPYEQYF. In DNA, the CDR3 is TGTGCCATCAGCCCCGGGACCCCGGGCCCCTACGAGCAGTACTTC.

This clonotype was seen at least ten times. The chain combines TRBV19 with TRBJ1-2, with unresolved D. CDR1 and CDR2 from the germline V gene are LNHDA and SQIVND (reference sequence). The V and J ends lost 5 bases and 8 bases respectively, with 9 bases between them. CDR3 length: 11 amino acids. Written as DNA, the CDR3 is TGTGCCAGTAGTGTGGGCATCGGCTACACCTTC. It translates to CASSVGIGYTF.

Details on this clonotype: A read error may be the cause here, since a much bigger clone is one base away. The chain uses TRBV18 and TRBJ1-1; D is perhaps TRBD1 (5 bases). V was pared by 4 bases and J by 6 bases, with 12 bases between. This CDR3 is 13 amino acids long. CDR1 and CDR2 (germline): KGHSH, LQKENI. The CDR3, as DNA: TGTGCCAGCTCACAAAGCAGGGCGGCTGAAGCTTTCTTT. It yields the protein CASSQSRAAEAFF.

This clonotype has at least ten counts. The V call is TRBV3-1, the J call TRBJ2-5; 9 nucleotides align to TRBD2. Germline V gene lookup returns CDR1 LGHDT and CDR2 YNNKEL (reference sequence). This CDR3 contains 18 residues. V lost 2 bases, J lost 5 bases, and 15 bases stayed unmatched. CDR3: CASSQSAAGGPYPETQYF. DNA for the CDR3: TGTGCCAGCAGCCAATCAGCAGCGGGAGGTCCCTATCCGGAGACCCAGTACTTC.

This clonotype was recorded many times. The chain has TRBV28 and TRBJ2-2, with 16 bases fitting TRBD2. CDR1 and CDR2 from the germline V gene are MDHEN and SYDVKM. The CDR3 length is 17 residues. Trimming removed 0 bases from V and 6 bases from J; junction bases left unmatched: 1. DNA of the CDR3: TGTGCCAGCAGTTTATGGGGACTAGCGGGAGGGCCCGGGGAGCTGTTTTTT. Translated: CASSLWGLAGGPGELFF.

This clonotype was detected many times. The V gene is TRBV15, the J gene TRBJ1-5; D unclear. The germline CDR1 and CDR2 sequences are LNHNV and YYDKDF (reference sequence). The CDR3 has 16 residues. Between the trimmed V and J ends, which lost 0 bases and 0 bases, there was a span of 9 bases. The CDR3: CATSRDQRYSNQPQHF. CDR3 in DNA: TGTGCCACCAGCAGAGATCAGAGGTATAGCAATCAGCCCCAGCATTTT.

This clonotype was detected many times. This chain uses TRBV6-2 or TRBV6-3 with TRBJ2-7, with 7 bases lining up with TRBD2. Germline lookup yields CDR1 MNHEY and CDR2 SVGEGT. The V segment lost 5 bases and the J segment 0 bases; nucleotides outside the gene matches: 7. This CDR3 is built from 15 residues. The CDR3 loop reads CASSLTSWGSYEQYF. The CDR3 DNA reads TGTGCCAGCAGTCTGACTAGCTGGGGCTCCTACGAGCAGTACTTC.

In this sample, this clonotype turned up many times. The chain has TRBV3-1 and TRBJ1-2; 8 positions match TRBD1. Germline CDR1 and CDR2: LGHDT and YNNKEL (reference sequence). V was clipped by 3 bases and J by 5 bases; unmatched bases: 8. The CDR3 is 15 amino acids. CDR3 coding DNA: TGTGCCAGCAGCCAGCCCAGGGGGCGAGGGTATGGCTACACCTTC. Translated: CASSQPRGRGYGYTF.

A remark on this clonotype: The conserved closing phenylalanine or tryptophan is absent in this CDR3, likely reflecting a read error. V gene TRBV5-1 combines with J gene TRBJ2-3; D possibly uses TRBD1 or TRBD2 (5 bases each). The CDR3 runs to 18 residues. V shed 0 bases and J shed 0 bases, with 17 bases lying between them. The germline V gene has CDR1 SGHRS and CDR2 YFSETQ. CDR3 amino acids: CASSLGDGENLSTDTQYS. Here the CDR3 DNA reads TGCGCCAGCAGCTTGGGGGACGGCGAAAACCTTAGCACAGATACGCAGTATTCT.

This sequence joins TRBV6-2 or TRBV6-3 and TRBJ2-5; TRBD2 agrees at 14 bases. This CDR3 comprises 19 residues. CDR1 MNHEY and CDR2 SVGEGT come from the germline V gene. The V gene end was trimmed by 6 bases and the J gene end by 4 bases; junction bases not matched to a gene: 16. The CDR3 spells CASRGQRHPGLAGVETQYF. The DNA of the CDR3 is TGTGCCAGCAGGGGACAGAGACACCCGGGACTAGCGGGAGTAGAGACCCAGTACTTC.

In this sample, this clonotype turned up many times. V gene TRBV20-1 combines with J gene TRBJ2-7, with D unresolved. Trimming took off 5 bases at V and 7 bases at J, with 15 bases between the two ends. CDR3 length: 12 amino acids. Germline assignment: CDR1 DFQATT and CDR2 SNEGSKA (reference sequence). The CDR3 DNA reads as TGCAGTGCTTACAGCGACGAGTGGGAGCAGTACTTC. Its translation is CSAYSDEWEQYF.

Many counts were recorded for this clonotype. V and J are TRBV29-1 and TRBJ2-2, with TRBD1 identical over 7 bases. This CDR3 spans 13 amino acids. Germline CDR1 is SQVTM and CDR2 is ANQGSEA. With V trimmed by 5 bases and J by 6 bases, 6 bases remained unmatched. CDR3 loop: CSVRQRGPGELFF. The CDR3 nucleotides read TGCAGCGTTCGACAGAGGGGGCCCGGGGAGCTGTTTTTT.

This clonotype has a count of ten or more. The V gene is TRBV7-8, the J gene TRBJ2-7, with unresolved D. The CDR3 has 13 residues. V gave up 4 bases and J gave up 6 bases, with 13 bases separating them. Germline V gene data show CDR1 as SGHVS and CDR2 as FQNEAQ. The CDR3 is CASSSRASLEQYF. CDR3 DNA: TGTGCCAGCAGCTCCCGGGCCAGCCTCGAGCAGTACTTC.

This clonotype was picked up many times. This chain connects TRBV28 to TRBJ2-7, with 8 bases fitting TRBD2. Germline V gene data show CDR1 as MDHEN and CDR2 as SYDVKM. Germline trimming cut 6 bases from V and 4 bases from J; bases unmatched to any gene: 8. The CDR3 loop spans 14 amino acids. This CDR3 is CASRRTSGAYEQYF. The CDR3 bases are TGTGCCAGCAGGAGAACTAGCGGAGCATACGAGCAGTACTTC.

This clonotype was seen repeatedly, ten times or more. The chain recombines TRBV12-3 or TRBV12-4 with TRBJ2-2; a weak D match, TRBD2 (5 bases). The CDR3 consists of 14 residues. Trimming stripped 3 bases from V and 5 bases from J, with 10 bases between. This CDR3 reads CASSFGERTGELFF. In DNA form, the CDR3 reads TGTGCCAGCAGTTTCGGGGAGAGGACCGGGGAGCTGTTTTTT.

A remark on this clonotype: A much larger clone lies one base from this, so it may be a read error. The rearrangement uses TRBV29-1 and TRBJ1-5, with D tentatively TRBD1 (5 bases). The CDR3 runs 14 residues. Germline-derived CDR1 and CDR2 are SQVTM and ANQGSEA. With 5 bases removed from V and 4 bases from J, the gap between germline ends came to 15 bases. The CDR3 spells CSVREPTGNQPQHF. The CDR3 nucleotides are TGCAGCGTTAGAGAACCCACAGGTAATCAGCCCCAGCATTTT.

The rearrangement links TRBV28 to TRBJ1-5, with TRBD1 matching 9 bases. J lost 7 bases, V lost 6 bases, and 7 bases had no gene match. This CDR3 region has 14 residues. Germline V gene sequence: CDR1 MDHEN, CDR2 SYDVKM. CDR3 region: CASSGTGYGQPQHF. Here the CDR3 DNA reads TGTGCCAGCAGCGGGACAGGGTATGGCCAGCCCCAGCATTTT.

This clonotype was counted at least ten times. The rearrangement uses TRBV11-2 and TRBJ1-2; 9 bases align to TRBD1. The J segment lost 0 bases and the V segment lost 5 bases, leaving 4 bases of the junction unmatched. Germline values: CDR1 SGHAT, CDR2 FQNNGV. The CDR3 runs to 15 residues. The CDR3 nucleotides read TGTGCCAGCAGCCCTTGGACAGGGGCTAACTATGGCTACACCTTC. It translates to CASSPWTGANYGYTF.

The chain couples TRBV7-3 to TRBJ2-7; TRBD2 matches at 8 bases. The CDR3 has 13 residues. The ends lost 4 bases at V and 5 bases at J; junction bases unmatched: 4. CDR1 and CDR2 from the germline V gene are SGHTA and FQGTGA. The CDR3 protein is CASSSRLANEQYF. The CDR3 DNA sequence: TGTGCCAGCAGCTCACGACTAGCGAACGAGCAGTACTTC.

Ten or more counts support this clonotype. The chain employs TRBV28 and TRBJ1-1; TRBD1 matches at 8 bases. The V and J ends lost 0 bases and 1 base, in that order; junction bases with no gene match: 1. This CDR3 spans 15 amino acids. The germline V gene encodes CDR1 MDHEN and CDR2 SYDVKM. The CDR3 bases are TGTGCCAGCAGTTTATGGGGACAGGAGAACACTGAAGCTTTCTTT. This sequence encodes CASSLWGQENTEAFF.

This clonotype was observed at least ten times. The chain has TRBV15 and TRBJ1-1; 9 bases fit TRBD1. The CDR3 consists of 17 residues. J lost 1 base, V lost 0 bases, and 6 bases had no gene match. Germline V gene sequence: CDR1 LNHNV, CDR2 YYDKDF (reference sequence). The CDR3, as DNA: TGTGCCACCAGCAGAGATGGCGCGGGACAGGGGAACACTGAAGCTTTCTTT. Translated: CATSRDGAGQGNTEAFF.

This chain links TRBV27 with TRBJ1-1; D may be TRBD1 (6 bases). Germline CDR1 and CDR2: MNHEY and SMNVEV (reference sequence). This CDR3 is built from 16 residues. The germline V and J ends were trimmed by 6 bases and 4 bases, with 21 bases remaining between them. CDR3 sequence reads: CASRYTFRGRVTEAFF. The CDR3 region has the DNA TGTGCCAGCAGATATACATTCCGGGGGCGTGTCACTGAAGCTTTCTTT.

This clonotype was counted ten times or more. The chain employs TRBV7-3 and TRBJ2-7; 10 bases match TRBD1. This CDR3 region has 13 residues. The V gene end was trimmed by 5 bases and the J gene end by 6 bases; junction bases not matched to a gene: 4. The germline V gene encodes CDR1 SGHTA and CDR2 FQGTGA. In DNA, the CDR3 is TGTGCCAGCAGCCTCCGGGACAGGGGCGAGCAGTACTTC. Its translation is CASSLRDRGEQYF.

This clonotype was detected many times. The rearrangement uses TRBV30 and TRBJ1-1; no definite D call. This CDR3 is 13 amino acids long. V lost 0 bases and J 1 base, leaving 6 bases between the germline ends. Germline-derived CDR1 and CDR2 are GTSNPN and SVGIG (reference sequence). This CDR3 is CAWSVFGNTEAFF. The CDR3 region has the DNA TGTGCCTGGAGTGTATTCGGGAACACTGAAGCTTTCTTT.

At least ten counts were recorded for this clonotype. The chain combines TRBV11-2 with TRBJ1-1; a weak D match, TRBD1 (6 bases). The CDR3 extends over 18 amino acids. Trimming pared 2 bases from V and 1 base from J, leaving 20 bases between. Germline V gene lookup returns CDR1 SGHAT and CDR2 FQNNGV. CDR3 loop: CASSLNPWQGKGNTEAFF. The DNA of the CDR3 is TGTGCCAGCAGCTTAAACCCCTGGCAGGGGAAGGGGAACACTGAAGCTTTCTTT.

Many counts were recorded for this clonotype. J is TRBJ1-1 and V is TRBV7-2; D gene ambiguous. Germline V gene sequence: CDR1 SGHTA, CDR2 FQGNSA. The V end was cut by 8 bases, the J end by 4 bases, with 11 bases between. The CDR3 loop spans 12 amino acids. The CDR3 loop is CASLDYGTEAFF. The CDR3 region has the DNA TGTGCCAGCCTCGATTATGGCACTGAAGCTTTCTTT.

This clonotype was seen repeatedly, ten times or more. CDR3 coding DNA: TGTGCCAGCGGGACAGTCGCCAAAAACATTCAGTACTTC. Its translation is CASGTVAKNIQYF. The chain is built from TRBV6-1 and TRBJ2-4; TRBD1 matches at 7 bases. Trimming cost V 8 bases and J 1 base; bases outside gene matches: 2. CDR1 is MNHNS, CDR2 SASEGT, per germline. This CDR3 has 13 amino acids.

This clonotype was found many times. The chain uses TRBV10-3 and TRBJ2-5; D may be TRBD2 (5 bases). The germline gives CDR1 ENHRY, CDR2 SYGVKD. The CDR3 is made up of 13 amino acids. The ends were cut back, 3 bases at V and 4 bases at J, with 9 bases in the middle. CDR3 DNA: TGTGCCATCAGTGAATTGGCGGGAGAGACCCAGTACTTC. This encodes CAISELAGETQYF.